The 32 T cell receptor beta chains given below trace back to one sample, sequenced in a study of shared clonotypes between healthy human individuals. TCRdb's copy holds only in-frame clones and misses some; the assay was immunoSEQ multiplex PCR. The sample shows about 2.4 million clones, 93% of them seen only once. The sequenced material came from naive CD4+ T cells from PBMCs. Subset reported: CD45RA+ positively selected. These receptor sequences come from a man younger than 30 in good health. Some clones in this sample may be carry-over from other donors' samples.

In its sample, this clone was seen a few times. The chain combines TRBV9 with TRBJ1-3; D is ambiguous. The germline V gene encodes CDR1 SGDLS and CDR2 YYNGEE. The CDR3 totals 13 residues. V dropped 5 bases and J dropped 0 bases, with 6 bases sitting between them. CDR3 nucleotide sequence: TGTGCCAGCAGTTCCAGCTCTGGAAACACCATATATTTT. Translation: CASSSSSGNTIYF.

This clone was observed a single time. V usage is TRBV2 and J usage is TRBJ2-2; D remains unclear. CDR1 is SNHLY, CDR2 FYNNEI, per germline. The CDR3 extends over 16 amino acids. Deletions cut 2 bases from V and 2 bases from J, with 12 bases between. The chain's CDR3 is CASSEFGRENTGELFF. DNA of the CDR3: TGTGCCAGCAGTGAATTCGGACGAGAAAACACCGGGGAGCTGTTTTTT.

The V and J genes are TRBV7-8 and TRBJ1-5, with 7 bases aligning to TRBD1. The CDR3 totals 14 residues. The germline gives CDR1 SGHVS, CDR2 FQNEAQ. Germline trimming cut 4 bases from V and 7 bases from J; bases unmatched to any gene: 7. The CDR3 sequence: CASSYDRVQQPQHF. Here the CDR3 DNA reads TGTGCCAGCAGCTACGACAGGGTCCAGCAGCCCCAGCATTTT. The variable domain in full, with the rest retrieved from reference TRBV7-8 and TRBJ1-5, is GAGVSQSPRYKVAKRGQDVALRCDPISGHVSLFWYQQALGQGPEFLTYFQNEAQLDKSGLPSDRFFAERPEGSVSTLKIQRTQQEDSAVYLCASSYDRVQQPQHFGDGTRLSIL.

The chain couples TRBV10-3 to TRBJ2-7, with a tentative D call TRBD1 (6 bases). Germline V gene lookup returns CDR1 ENHRY and CDR2 SYGVKD. The CDR3 sequence is 15 residues long. Trimming stripped 0 bases from V and 3 bases from J, with 12 bases between. The CDR3 DNA is TGTGCCATCAGTGAGTCATCCGGACAGATCTACGAGCAGTACTTC. Protein: CAISESSGQIYEQYF.

The chain joins TRBV27 to TRBJ1-4; a possible D gene is TRBD1 (5 bases). V was trimmed by 3 bases and J by 5 bases, leaving 10 bases between them. The CDR3 spans 14 residues. Germline V gives CDR1 MNHEY, CDR2 SMNVEV (reference sequence). In DNA form, the CDR3 reads TGTGCCAGCAGTTTCCGGTGGGACAATGAAAAACTGTTTTTT. Amino acid sequence: CASSFRWDNEKLFF.

As concerns this clone: Distinct nucleotide sequences in the sample also encode this CDR3. The rearrangement uses TRBV7-2 and TRBJ2-4; D ambiguous. Trimming removed 0 bases at V and 0 bases at J, with 3 bases between. Per the germline V gene, CDR1 is SGHTA and CDR2 is FQGNSA. The CDR3 totals 14 residues. CDR3: CASSLALAKNIQYF. CDR3 bases: TGTGCCAGCAGCTTAGCGTTAGCCAAAAACATTCAGTACTTC.

This clone was detected once. V usage is TRBV27 and J usage is TRBJ1-4; 10 bases are a match to TRBD1. The trim removed 8 bases at V and 8 bases at J, leaving 5 bases unmatched. CDR1 and CDR2 from the germline V gene are MNHEY and SMNVEV (reference sequence). CDR3 length equals 13 residues. Here the CDR3 DNA reads TGTGCCAGCTCGACAGGGGGCCGGGAAAAACTGTTTTTT. Its protein is CASSTGGREKLFF.

The chain has TRBV5-1 and TRBJ2-7; TRBD2 agrees at 12 bases. V shed 4 bases and J 6 bases; nucleotides not matched to a gene: 8. CDR1 is SGHRS and CDR2 is YFSETQ in the germline V gene. The CDR3 contains 15 residues. The CDR3 DNA reads TGCGCCAGCAGCGAAACGACTAGCGGGAGCGGCGAGCAGTACTTC. The encoded protein is CASSETTSGSGEQYF. Full variable domain (missing parts from reference TRBV5-1 and TRBJ2-7): KAGVTQTPRYLIKTRGQQVTLSCSPISGHRSVSWYQQTPGQGLQFLFEYFSETQRNKGNFPGRFSGRQFSNSRSEMNVSTLELGDSALYLCASSETTSGSGEQYFGPGTRLTVT.

The chain recombines TRBV5-1 with TRBJ2-2; D is undetermined. Germline CDR1 SGHRS, CDR2 YFSETQ. Between the trimmed V and J ends, which lost 1 base and 7 bases, there was a span of 20 bases. The CDR3 has 17 residues. The CDR3 loop is CASSLIPGGYLSGELFF. The CDR3 nucleotides read TGCGCCAGCAGCTTGATCCCCGGTGGGTACTTAAGCGGGGAGCTGTTTTTT.

In DNA form, the CDR3 reads TGTGCCAGCGTTATTGGCACAGGGGGGAAGCCCCAGCATTTT. Translated: CASVIGTGGKPQHF. The chain uses TRBV28 and TRBJ1-5; 8 nucleotides line up with TRBD1. V was clipped by 8 bases and J by 8 bases; unmatched bases: 11. The CDR3 extends over 14 amino acids. Germline V gene sequence: CDR1 MDHEN, CDR2 SYDVKM.

This clone was picked up one time. This sample also contains other DNA sequences that code for the same CDR3. The V gene is TRBV5-1, the J gene TRBJ1-1, with 11 bases matching TRBD1. Germline-derived CDR1 and CDR2 are SGHRS and YFSETQ. The V and J ends lost 2 bases and 5 bases, in that order; junction bases with no gene match: 5. CDR3 size: 15 residues. CDR3 sequence reads: CASSLRTGGWTEAFF. DNA for the CDR3: TGCGCCAGCAGCTTACGGACAGGGGGCTGGACTGAAGCTTTCTTT.

The chain links TRBV2 to TRBJ2-2; perhaps TRBD2 as D (5 bases). In germline, CDR1 is SNHLY, CDR2 FYNNEI. V was pared by 4 bases and J by 4 bases, with 7 bases between. The CDR3 is 13 amino acids. Here the CDR3 DNA reads TGTGCCAGCAGTGTAGCGTTCACCGGGGAGCTGTTTTTT. This encodes CASSVAFTGELFF.

This clone was picked up one time. V and J are TRBV19 and TRBJ1-2, with D hard to call. Germline lookup yields CDR1 LNHDA and CDR2 SQIVND (reference sequence). The CDR3 is made up of 13 amino acids. The V end lost 1 base, the J end lost 8 bases, and 11 bases lay between the germline ends. The CDR3 DNA reads TGTGCCAGTAGTATAGTGGACGGTGGAGGCTACACCTTC. Translation gives CASSIVDGGGYTF.

A word on this clone: This specimen includes other DNA sequences encoding the same CDR3. The chain couples TRBV19 to TRBJ2-5; 8 bases line up with TRBD1. This CDR3 contains 12 residues. Germline CDR1 reads LNHDA; CDR2 reads SQIVND (reference sequence). The V and J ends lost 8 bases and 4 bases, in that order; junction bases with no gene match: 3. The CDR3 loop reads CASSRGRETQYF. The CDR3 bases are TGTGCCAGTTCCAGGGGGCGAGAGACCCAGTACTTC.

The V and J genes are TRBV5-4 and TRBJ2-1, with TRBD2 matching over 8 bases. Trimming removed 4 bases from V and 1 base from J; junction bases left unmatched: 7. The CDR3 consists of 16 residues. Germline V gene data show CDR1 as SGHNT and CDR2 as YYREEE (reference sequence). CDR3 DNA sequence: TGTGCCAGCAGCCTTCCCGGCGGGAGGTCCTACAATGAGCAGTTCTTC. Protein: CASSLPGGRSYNEQFF.

Details on this clone: This sample also contains other DNA sequences that code for the same CDR3. This chain connects TRBV4-2 to TRBJ2-1; TRBD2 matches at 8 bases. The junction had 4 bases not matched to a gene; V was cut back by 0 bases and J by 3 bases. The CDR3 consists of 16 residues. Germline CDR1 and CDR2: LGHNA and YNFKEQ. CDR3 nucleotides: TGTGCCAGCAGCCAAGAAGCAAGCGGGGGCTACAATGAGCAGTTCTTC. Amino acid sequence: CASSQEASGGYNEQFF.

The V gene is TRBV6-5, the J gene TRBJ2-7; the D gene is possibly TRBD2 (6 bases). The CDR3 is 13 residues long. With 6 bases removed from V and 1 base from J, the gap between germline ends came to 10 bases. CDR1 and CDR2 (germline): MNHEY, SVGAGI. CDR3 nucleotide sequence: TGTGCCAGCAGATCCAGCGGGTCCTACGAGCAGTACTTC. Its protein is CASRSSGSYEQYF.

This chain uses TRBV2 with TRBJ2-7, with 10 bases that match TRBD2. Germline assignment: CDR1 SNHLY and CDR2 FYNNEI. This CDR3 comprises 15 residues. Germline trimming cut 0 bases from V and 2 bases from J; bases unmatched to any gene: 1. The CDR3 loop reads CASSEASGRTYEQYF. The CDR3 nucleotides read TGTGCCAGCAGTGAAGCTAGCGGGAGGACCTACGAGCAGTACTTC.

This chain connects TRBV6-1 to TRBJ2-5; 9 bases match TRBD2. The J call is doubtful: the DNA matches TRBJ2-7 better. The germline CDR1 and CDR2 sequences are MNHNS and SASEGT. This CDR3 region has 18 residues. The CDR3: CASSEPHPWAGGPYEQYF. DNA of the CDR3: TGTGCCAGCAGTGAACCCCACCCGTGGGCGGGAGGGCCCTACGAGCAGTACTTC.

The chain has TRBV6-1 and TRBJ2-7, with 13 nucleotides matching TRBD2. The CDR3 is 18 amino acids. CDR1 is MNHNS, CDR2 SASEGT, per germline. V trimming: 3 bases; J trimming: 4 bases; junction bases outside the gene matches: 12. CDR3 loop: CASSDKLPGLAGSYEQYF. CDR3 coding DNA: TGTGCCAGCAGTGATAAACTACCGGGACTAGCGGGATCATACGAGCAGTACTTC.

V usage is TRBV12-5 and J usage is TRBJ2-7, with D possibly being TRBD1 (6 bases). The CDR3 covers 14 residues. From germline, CDR1 is LGHNT and CDR2 FRNRAP. Trimming took off 7 bases at V and 5 bases at J, with 18 bases between the two ends. CDR3 loop: CASAFGAGADEQYF. The CDR3 DNA follows: TGTGCTAGTGCCTTTGGCGCAGGGGCCGACGAGCAGTACTTC.

This clone was seen a single time. V and J are TRBV20-1 and TRBJ1-2; D gene ambiguous. The CDR3 consists of 10 residues. Trimming took 7 bases from V and 6 from J, leaving 9 bases between them. CDR1 and CDR2 from the germline V gene are DFQATT and SNEGSKA (reference sequence). In DNA form, the CDR3 reads TGCAGTGGGGGTTTGGATGGCTACACCTTC. It codes for CSGGLDGYTF.

CDR3 bases: TGTGCCAGCAGTTCAAGACTAGCGGGCACCGGGGAGCTGTTTTTT. Amino acids: CASSSRLAGTGELFF. V usage is TRBV7-9 and J usage is TRBJ2-2; 10 bases map to TRBD2. The CDR3 totals 15 residues. V lost 6 bases to trimming and J lost 4 bases; unmatched junction nucleotides: 5. Germline lookup yields CDR1 SEHNR and CDR2 FQNEAQ (reference sequence). Using reference TRBV7-9 and TRBJ2-2 for the parts outside the CDR3, the full variable domain is DTGVSQNPRHKITKRGQNVTFRCDPISEHNRLYWYRQTLGQGPEFLTYFQNEAQLEKSRLLSDRFSAERPKGSFSTLEIQRTEQGDSAMYLCASSSRLAGTGELFFGEGSRLTVL.

This chain connects TRBV5-1 to TRBJ2-1, with TRBD2 matching over 13 bases. This CDR3 is built from 16 residues. CDR1 and CDR2 (germline): SGHRS, YFSETQ. The junction had 13 bases not matched to a gene; V was cut back by 6 bases and J by 10 bases. CDR3 amino acids: CASTPGTSGMEGEQFF. The DNA of the CDR3 is TGCGCCAGCACCCCCGGGACTAGCGGGATGGAAGGGGAGCAGTTCTTC.

This sequence joins TRBV5-1 and TRBJ2-7, with 8 bases lining up with TRBD1. V trimming: 3 bases; J trimming: 5 bases; junction bases outside the gene matches: 1. The CDR3 length is 12 residues. Germline values: CDR1 SGHRS, CDR2 YFSETQ. The CDR3 DNA follows: TGCGCCAGCAGCTGGACAGGGAACGAGCAGTACTTC. Protein product: CASSWTGNEQYF. Together with reference TRBV5-1 and TRBJ2-7, the CDR3 gives the full variable domain: KAGVTQTPRYLIKTRGQQVTLSCSPISGHRSVSWYQQTPGQGLQFLFEYFSETQRNKGNFPGRFSGRQFSNSRSEMNVSTLELGDSALYLCASSWTGNEQYFGPGTRLTVT.

As to this clone: Other DNA sequences in the same sample also yield this CDR3. The V and J genes are TRBV18 and TRBJ1-1, with 8 nucleotides matching TRBD1. The trim removed 1 base at V and 2 bases at J, leaving 6 bases unmatched. From germline, CDR1 is KGHSH and CDR2 LQKENI. The CDR3 loop spans 16 amino acids. DNA of the CDR3: TGTGCCAGCTCACCACTTGGGACAGGAGCAAACACTGAAGCTTTCTTT. It encodes CASSPLGTGANTEAFF. Together with reference TRBV18 and TRBJ1-1, the CDR3 gives the full variable domain: NAGVMQNPRHLVRRRGQEARLRCSPMKGHSHVYWYRQLPEEGLKFMVYLQKENIIDESGMPKERFSAEFPKEGPSILRIQQVVRGDSAAYFCASSPLGTGANTEAFFGQGTRLTVV.

This chain uses TRBV5-6 with TRBJ2-3, with a weak D call TRBD1 (6 bases). Per germline, CDR1 SGHDT and CDR2 YYEEEE. The germline V and J ends were trimmed by 4 bases and 3 bases, with 9 bases remaining between them. The CDR3 spans 13 residues. The chain's CDR3 is CASSPTGTDTQYF. For the CDR3, the DNA is TGTGCCAGCAGCCCAACAGGGACAGATACGCAGTATTTT. Full variable domain (rest looked up from reference TRBV5-6 and TRBJ2-3): DAGVTQSPTHLIKTRGQQVTLRCSPKSGHDTVSWYQQALGQGPQFIFQYYEEEERQRGNFPDRFSGHQFPNYSSELNVNALLLGDSALYLCASSPTGTDTQYFGPGTRLTVL.

This clone showed up just once. This chain links TRBV6-5 with TRBJ2-5, with 8 nucleotides matching TRBD1. Germline lookup yields CDR1 MNHEY and CDR2 SVGAGI. The trim removed 2 bases at V and 4 bases at J, leaving 3 bases unmatched. The CDR3 length is 14 residues. The CDR3 region has the DNA TGTGCCAGCAGTTACAAGGACAGGGCAGAGACCCAGTACTTC. This translates into CASSYKDRAETQYF.

This chain links TRBV9 with TRBJ1-1; no clear D. The CDR3 covers 14 residues. Germline values: CDR1 SGDLS, CDR2 YYNGEE. V shed 3 bases and J shed 1 base, with 10 bases lying between them. The CDR3 region has the DNA TGTGCCAGCAGCGCTCAGGCTACGAACACTGAAGCTTTCTTT. It yields the protein CASSAQATNTEAFF. Using reference TRBV9 and TRBJ1-1 for the parts outside the CDR3, the full variable domain is DSGVTQTPKHLITATGQRVTLRCSPRSGDLSVYWYQQSLDQGLQFLIQYYNGEERAKGNILERFSAQQFPDLHSELNLSSLELGDSALYFCASSAQATNTEAFFGQGTRLTVV.

The genes are TRBV28 and TRBJ2-3, with 9 bases matching TRBD2. CDR3 length: 15 residues. Germline assignment: CDR1 MDHEN and CDR2 SYDVKM. V lost 7 bases and J lost 4; bases outside the gene matches: 9. The CDR3 DNA reads as TGTGCCAGCATATCCGGCGGGAGGGCCGCAGATACGCAGTATTTT. It specifies CASISGGRAADTQYF.

The chain's CDR3 is CASSLGTLTYEQYF. CDR3 DNA: TGTGCCAGCAGCTTAGGGACGCTCACCTACGAGCAGTACTTC. J is TRBJ2-7 and V is TRBV11-2; D is unresolved. V was trimmed by 1 base and J by 2 bases, leaving 9 bases between them. Germline V gene sequence: CDR1 SGHAT, CDR2 FQNNGV. The CDR3 loop spans 14 amino acids.

The chain employs TRBV2 and TRBJ2-2; maybe TRBD2 (5 bases). CDR1 and CDR2 (germline): SNHLY, FYNNEI. This CDR3 region has 14 residues. Trimming pared 6 bases from V and 0 bases from J, leaving 8 bases between. CDR3 sequence: CASRDSSNTGELFF. The CDR3 DNA is TGTGCCAGCAGGGACTCTTCGAACACCGGGGAGCTGTTTTTT.